This T cell receptor (beta chain) was captured by sequencing in a study of post-analysis software for immune sequencing data. Regarding the study as a whole: Those with multiple sclerosis, the patient group, showed significantly lower normalized Chao1 diversity than controls. Compared with controls, patients had more of roughly 5 TRBV segments, including TRBV5-6, TRBV5-1 and TRBV20-1.

In regard to this clonotype: What it binds is unknown.

V dropped 0 bases and J dropped 3 bases, with 9 bases sitting between them. There are 14 residues in the CDR3. Looked up from germline, CDR1 is GTSNPN and CDR2 is SVGIG (reference sequence). Unique molecular identifiers tagged the TCR beta cDNA libraries. TCRdb recomputed calls from the PCR reads with MiXCR, one row per CDR3 protein. The data hold 450,000 or so distinct CDR3 sequences, with roughly 46% observed a single time. Sequenced sample: blood. The receptor was derived from a girl aged 10 to 17 with multiple sclerosis. J is TRBJ2-1 and V is TRBV30, with D unresolved. The CDR3 region is CAWSVGLRYNEQFF. The CDR3 DNA sequence: TGTGCCTGGAGTGTTGGGCTCCGCTACAATGAGCAGTTCTTC.